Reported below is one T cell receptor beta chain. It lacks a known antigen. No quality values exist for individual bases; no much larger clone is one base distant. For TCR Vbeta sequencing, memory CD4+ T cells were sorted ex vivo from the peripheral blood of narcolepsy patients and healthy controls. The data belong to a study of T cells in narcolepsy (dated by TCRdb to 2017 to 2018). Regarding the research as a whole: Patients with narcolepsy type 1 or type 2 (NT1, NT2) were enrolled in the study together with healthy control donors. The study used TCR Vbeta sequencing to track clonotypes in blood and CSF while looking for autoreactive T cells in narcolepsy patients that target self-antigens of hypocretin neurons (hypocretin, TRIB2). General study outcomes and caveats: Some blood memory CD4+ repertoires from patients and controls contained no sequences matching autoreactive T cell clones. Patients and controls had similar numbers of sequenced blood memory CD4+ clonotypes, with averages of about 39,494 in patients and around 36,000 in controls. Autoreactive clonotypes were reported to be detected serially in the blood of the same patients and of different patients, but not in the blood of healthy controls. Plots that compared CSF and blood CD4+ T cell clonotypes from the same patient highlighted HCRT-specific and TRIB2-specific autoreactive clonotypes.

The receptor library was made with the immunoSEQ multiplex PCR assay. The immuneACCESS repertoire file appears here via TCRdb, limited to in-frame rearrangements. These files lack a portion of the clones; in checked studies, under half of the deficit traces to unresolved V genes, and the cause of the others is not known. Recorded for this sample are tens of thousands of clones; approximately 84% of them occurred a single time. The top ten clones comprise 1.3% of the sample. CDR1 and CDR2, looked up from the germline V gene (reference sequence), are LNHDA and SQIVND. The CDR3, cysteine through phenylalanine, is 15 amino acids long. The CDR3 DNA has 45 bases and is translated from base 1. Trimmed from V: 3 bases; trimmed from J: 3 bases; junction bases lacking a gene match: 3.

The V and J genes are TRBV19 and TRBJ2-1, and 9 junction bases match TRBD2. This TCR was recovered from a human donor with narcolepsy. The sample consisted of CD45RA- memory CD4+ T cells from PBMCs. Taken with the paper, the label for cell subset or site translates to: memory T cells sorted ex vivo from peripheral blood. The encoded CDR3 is CASSITTSGYNEQFF. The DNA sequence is TGTGCCAGTAGTATTACGACTAGCGGCTACAATGAGCAGTTCTTC.